The clone carrying this TCR beta chain appeared a single time. The antigen remains unidentified. The sample is drawn from a study of identical twins. Study outcomes and limitations: Models underestimated how often monozygotic twins shared out-of-frame TCR alpha. Insertion counts were lower in abundant cord blood beta clonotypes, a trend that memory repertoires did not show.

From the 5' RACE reads, TCRdb called clonotypes with MiXCR, one entry per CDR3 protein. The data hold nearly 250,000 distinct CDR3 sequences, with 5.5% to 8% observed a single time. With 3 bases clipped from V and 8 bases from J, the junction kept 6 bases outside the gene matches. The CDR3 sequence is 14 residues long. From germline, CDR1 is SGHAT and CDR2 FQDESV (reference sequence). These data were also filed under a second study, of yellow fever vaccine responses in identical twins.

The source is a woman aged 18-29 years in good health. Sequencing input: memory (CD45RO+) T cells sorted from blood. J is TRBJ1-5 and V is TRBV11-1; 8 bases agree with TRBD1. CDR3 loop: CASSFPDRDEPQHF. The CDR3 nucleotides read TGTGCCAGCAGCTTCCCGGACAGGGATGAGCCCCAGCATTTT. The entire variable domain, with the rest obtained from reference TRBV11-1 and TRBJ1-5, is as follows: EAEVAQSPRYKITEKSQAVAFWCDPISGHATLYWYRQILGQGPELLVQFQDESVVDDSQLPKDRFSAERLKGVDSTLKIQPAELGDSAMYLCASSFPDRDEPQHFGDGTRLSIL.